The 8 T cell receptor beta chains reported below all come from one sample, sequenced in a study of cytomegalovirus exposure and HLA in healthy donors. The PCR used 60 Vbeta and 13 Jbeta primers. Produced via immunoSEQ multiplex PCR; TCRdb's table is partial and in-frame only. The table lists about 120,000 clones, around 78% of them singletons. The sample consisted of PBMCs. All receptors come from a woman in her twenties or thirties in good health and CMV-seropositive.

This clone was detected only a few times. This chain links TRBV5-1 with TRBJ1-1; no clear D. There are 13 residues in the CDR3. V was clipped by 2 bases and J by 10 bases, with 15 bases between them. Germline CDR1 SGHRS, CDR2 YFSETQ. Here the CDR3 DNA reads TGCGCCAGCAGCTTCCAAGGGTCCGAGGGAGCTTTCTTT. This sequence encodes CASSFQGSEGAFF.

This CDR3 is CASSPKYQGMTEAFF. CDR3 DNA sequence: TGTGCCAGTTCCCCTAAATACCAGGGGATGACTGAAGCTTTCTTT. The J gene is TRBJ1-1, the V gene TRBV19; TRBD1 might be the D (6 bases). V was shortened by 8 bases and J by 5 bases, with 21 bases between the two germline ends. The germline CDR1 and CDR2 sequences are LNHDA and SQIVND (reference sequence). CDR3 size: 15 residues. The full variable domain, completed using reference TRBV19 and TRBJ1-1, is DGGITQSPKYLFRKEGQNVTLSCEQNLNHDAMYWYRQDPGQGLRLIYYSQIVNDFQKGDIAEGYSVSREKKESFPLTVTSAQKNPTAFYLCASSPKYQGMTEAFFGQGTRLTVV.

The rearrangement joins TRBV11-2 to TRBJ2-3; 10 bases agree with TRBD2. Germline CDR1 SGHAT, CDR2 FQNNGV. V was clipped by 1 base and J by 1 base; unmatched bases: 2. CDR3 length: 16 residues. CDR3 residues: CASSLVAGGRTDTQYF. In DNA form, the CDR3 reads TGTGCCAGCAGCTTAGTAGCGGGGGGACGCACAGATACGCAGTATTTT. Filled out from reference TRBV11-2 and TRBJ2-3, the complete variable domain reads EAGVAQSPRYKIIEKRQSVAFWCNPISGHATLYWYQQILGQGPKLLIQFQNNGVVDDSQLPKDRFSAERLKGVDSTLKIQPAKLEDSAVYLCASSLVAGGRTDTQYFGPGTRLTVL.

CDR3 sequence: CASSLEGLARRNEQFF. CDR3 in DNA: TGCGCCAGCAGCTTGGAGGGGTTGGCTCGAAGGAATGAGCAGTTCTTC. The V and J genes are TRBV5-1 and TRBJ2-1; weak D call: TRBD1 (5 bases). The germline V gene has CDR1 SGHRS and CDR2 YFSETQ. The CDR3 covers 16 residues. With 0 bases removed from V and 7 bases from J, the gap between germline ends came to 17 bases.

The J gene is TRBJ1-2, the V gene TRBV10-3; no clear D gene. V was cut by 4 bases and J by 1 base, with 7 bases left in between. The CDR3 covers 13 residues. From germline, CDR1 is ENHRY and CDR2 SYGVKD. The chain's CDR3 is CAISAGLNYGYTF. CDR3 in DNA: TGTGCCATCAGTGCTGGCCTTAACTATGGCTACACCTTC.

This clone was observed a few times. This sequence joins TRBV4-1 and TRBJ2-7, with TRBD1 matching 10 bases. Per the germline V gene, CDR1 is MGHRA and CDR2 is YSYEKL. V shed 1 base, J shed 6 bases, and the junction held 6 bases outside the gene matches. The CDR3 sequence is 15 residues long. CDR3: CASSQGGQGFGEQYF. The CDR3 region has the DNA TGCGCCAGCAGCCAAGGGGGACAGGGGTTTGGCGAGCAGTACTTC.

V usage is TRBV9 and J usage is TRBJ1-2; the match to TRBD1 covers 7 bases. Germline CDR1 and CDR2: SGDLS and YYNGEE. V lost 3 bases, J lost 1 base, and 12 bases stayed unmatched. The CDR3 loop spans 17 amino acids. The CDR3 DNA reads TGTGCCAGCAGCGACAATCCTAAAACAGGGGTTAACTATGGCTACACCTTC. Translated, it gives CASSDNPKTGVNYGYTF.

The chain carries TRBV5-1 and TRBJ1-1; 9 bases align to TRBD1. The CDR3 has 15 amino acids. Unmatched junction bases numbered 3, after V lost 0 bases and J lost 3 bases. Germline lookup yields CDR1 SGHRS and CDR2 YFSETQ. The CDR3 sequence is CASSLATGGDTEAFF. The CDR3 bases are TGCGCCAGCAGCTTGGCCACAGGGGGCGACACTGAAGCTTTCTTT.